Shown below are 8 T cell receptor beta chains from a single sample sequenced in a study of blood T cell repertoires in COVID-19. Profiled with immunoSEQ multiplex PCR; TCRdb holds only in-frame clones, not every one. The data contain roughly 87,000 clones, over 80% of them singletons. Source material: peripheral blood. These receptors all come from a woman in her sixties or seventies with acute or convalescent COVID-19.

The chain carries TRBV7-3 and TRBJ2-1, with 15 bases aligning to TRBD2. Germline V gene data show CDR1 as SGHTA and CDR2 as FQGTGA. CDR3 size: 17 residues. Losses at the gene ends were 5 bases for V and 2 bases for J; bases not matched to a gene: 4. CDR3 sequence (DNA): TGTGCCAGCAGCCCCCGGACTAGCGGGGGGGCCTACAATGAGCAGTTCTTC. Translated, it gives CASSPRTSGGAYNEQFF.

The chain carries TRBV5-1 and TRBJ2-2; 7 bases are a match to TRBD1. The CDR3 covers 15 residues. Germline V gene sequence: CDR1 SGHRS, CDR2 YFSETQ. V lost 5 bases to trimming and J lost 0 bases; unmatched junction nucleotides: 4. CDR3 amino acids: CASSPGTANTGELFF. CDR3 DNA: TGCGCCAGCAGTCCAGGGACAGCGAACACCGGGGAGCTGTTTTTT. Based on the CDR3 plus reference TRBV5-1 and TRBJ2-2, the full variable domain is KAGVTQTPRYLIKTRGQQVTLSCSPISGHRSVSWYQQTPGQGLQFLFEYFSETQRNKGNFPGRFSGRQFSNSRSEMNVSTLELGDSALYLCASSPGTANTGELFFGEGSRLTVL.

The V gene is TRBV21-1, the J gene TRBJ1-1. TRBV21-1 is flagged as a pseudogene. The CDR3 extends over 10 amino acids. CDR3 in DNA: TGTGCCCGAGGGGCGGGAGGAGCTTTCTTT. Translating it yields CARGAGGAFF.

The chain has TRBV19 and TRBJ1-6, with 9 bases that match TRBD1. Germline loops: CDR1 LNHDA, CDR2 SQIVND (reference sequence). V gave up 7 bases and J gave up 10 bases; unmatched junction bases: 8. The CDR3 totals 14 residues. The CDR3 DNA follows: TGTGCCAGTATGGGACAGGGATATTGGTCACCCCTCCACTTT. The encoded protein is CASMGQGYWSPLHF.

This clone came up once. This sequence joins TRBV9 and TRBJ2-3, with 10 bases fitting TRBD1. The V gene's germline CDR1 is SGDLS and CDR2 YYNGEE. CDR3 length: 14 residues. Trimming cost V 4 bases and J 6 bases; bases outside gene matches: 5. DNA of the CDR3: TGTGCCAGCAGCCTGGGACAGGGGTTCGATACGCAGTATTTT. Amino acid sequence: CASSLGQGFDTQYF.

CDR3 DNA sequence: TGTGCCAGCACCCTCGGGGGGGCTGCCGGCTATGGCTACACCTTC. Its protein is CASTLGGAAGYGYTF. The chain has TRBV6-5 and TRBJ1-2; perhaps TRBD1 as D (6 bases). The V gene's germline CDR1 is MNHEY and CDR2 SVGAGI. CDR3 length: 15 amino acids. Trimming cost V 7 bases and J 4 bases, with 19 bases left between them.

This clone has just a few counts. The rearrangement joins TRBV13 to TRBJ1-1, with TRBD1 matching 8 bases. The V gene end was trimmed by 4 bases and the J gene end by 3 bases; junction bases not matched to a gene: 4. Per the germline V gene, CDR1 is PRHDT and CDR2 is FYEKMQ (reference sequence). The CDR3 spans 14 residues. In DNA, the CDR3 is TGTGCCAGCAGCTCAACAGGGGGGTACACTGAAGCTTTCTTT. Amino acids: CASSSTGGYTEAFF.

A single count supports this clone. The V and J genes are TRBV11-2 and TRBJ1-1, with D unclear. V was shortened by 4 bases and J by 4 bases, with 19 bases between the two germline ends. The CDR3 spans 16 residues. From germline, CDR1 is SGHAT and CDR2 FQNNGV. CDR3 DNA sequence: TGTGCCAGCAGCTCAAATAGGGTAGCGGGGAGCACTGAAGCTTTCTTT. It is translated as CASSSNRVAGSTEAFF.